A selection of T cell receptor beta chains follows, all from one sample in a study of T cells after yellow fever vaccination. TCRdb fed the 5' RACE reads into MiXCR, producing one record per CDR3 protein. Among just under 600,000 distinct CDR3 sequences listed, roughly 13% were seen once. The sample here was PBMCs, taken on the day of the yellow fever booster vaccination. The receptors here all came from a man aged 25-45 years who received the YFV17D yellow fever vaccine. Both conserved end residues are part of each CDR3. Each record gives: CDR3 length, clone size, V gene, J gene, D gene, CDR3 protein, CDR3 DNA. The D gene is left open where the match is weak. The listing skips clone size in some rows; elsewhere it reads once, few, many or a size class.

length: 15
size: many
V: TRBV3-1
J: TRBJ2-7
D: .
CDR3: CASSPAAEEIYEQYF
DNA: TGTGCCAGCAGCCCGGCGGCAGAGGAGATCTACGAGCAGTACTTC

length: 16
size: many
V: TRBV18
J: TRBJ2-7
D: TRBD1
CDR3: CASSRLPGQGAYEQYF
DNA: TGTGCCAGCTCACGCCTGCCGGGACAGGGGGCCTACGAGCAGTACTTC

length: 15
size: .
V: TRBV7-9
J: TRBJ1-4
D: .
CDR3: CASSDAGTGGEKLFF
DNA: TGTGCCAGCTCAGACGCCGGGACGGGTGGGGAAAAACTGTTTTTT

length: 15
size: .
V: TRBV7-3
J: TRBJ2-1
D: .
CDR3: CASSESSGWYNEQFF
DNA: TGTGCCAGCAGCGAATCTAGTGGATGGTACAATGAGCAGTTCTTC

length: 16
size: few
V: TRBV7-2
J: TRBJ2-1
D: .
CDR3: CASSLYGSGLYNEQFF
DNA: TGTGCCAGCAGCTTATATGGTAGCGGACTTTACAATGAGCAGTTCTTC

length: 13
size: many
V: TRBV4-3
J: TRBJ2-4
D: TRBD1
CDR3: CASSLDRGDIQYF
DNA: TGCGCCAGCAGCCTAGACAGGGGGGACATTCAGTACTTC

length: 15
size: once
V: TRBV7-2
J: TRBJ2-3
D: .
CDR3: CASSLRRDGTDTQYF
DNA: TGTGCCAGCAGCTTAAGGCGGGACGGCACAGATACGCAGTATTTT

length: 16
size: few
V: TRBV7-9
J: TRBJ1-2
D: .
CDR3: CASSSMGSEGAYGYTF
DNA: TGTGCCAGCAGCTCAATGGGGAGCGAAGGTGCATATGGCTACACCTTC

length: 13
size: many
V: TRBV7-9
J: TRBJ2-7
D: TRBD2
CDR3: CASSLAGGNEQYF
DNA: TGTGCCAGCTCCTTAGCGGGAGGAAACGAGCAGTACTTC

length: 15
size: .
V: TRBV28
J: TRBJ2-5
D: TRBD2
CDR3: CASSYIGRALETQYF
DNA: TGTGCCAGCAGTTACATCGGGAGGGCCTTAGAGACCCAGTACTTC

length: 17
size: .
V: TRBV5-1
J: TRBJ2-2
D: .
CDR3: CASSSHPGQVGTGELFF
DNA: TGCGCCAGCAGCAGCCACCCGGGGCAGGTGGGCACCGGGGAGCTGTTTTTT

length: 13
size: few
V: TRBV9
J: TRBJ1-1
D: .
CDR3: CASSVGAPTEAFF
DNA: TGTGCCAGCAGCGTAGGGGCCCCCACTGAAGCTTTCTTT

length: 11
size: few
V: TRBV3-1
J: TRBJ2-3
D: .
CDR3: CASSHVDTQYF
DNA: TGTGCCAGCAGCCACGTAGATACGCAGTATTTT

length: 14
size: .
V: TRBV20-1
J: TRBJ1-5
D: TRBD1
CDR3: CSARSRGPYQPQHF
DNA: TGCAGTGCTAGAAGCAGGGGGCCCTATCAGCCCCAGCATTTT

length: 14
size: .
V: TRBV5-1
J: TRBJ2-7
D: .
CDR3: CASSLAWDEGEQYF
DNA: TGCGCCAGCAGCTTGGCCTGGGACGAGGGCGAGCAGTACTTC

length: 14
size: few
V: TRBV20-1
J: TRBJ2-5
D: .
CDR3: CSARDGSTQETQYF
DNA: TGCAGTGCTAGAGATGGGTCGACCCAAGAGACCCAGTACTTC

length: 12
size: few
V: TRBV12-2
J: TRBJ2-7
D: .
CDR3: CASRTSALEQYF
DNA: TGTGCAAGTCGCACATCCGCACTCGAGCAGTACTTC

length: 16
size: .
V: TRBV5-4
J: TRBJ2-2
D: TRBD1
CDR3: CASSRTGFEDTGELFF
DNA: TGTGCCAGCAGCCGGACAGGGTTCGAGGACACCGGGGAGCTGTTTTTT

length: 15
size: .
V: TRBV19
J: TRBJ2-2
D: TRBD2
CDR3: CASSMVLAVTGELFF
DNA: TGTGCCAGTAGTATGGTACTAGCGGTCACCGGGGAGCTGTTTTTT

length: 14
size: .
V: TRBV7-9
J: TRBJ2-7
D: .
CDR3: CASSLISMAYEQYF
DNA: TGTGCCAGCAGCTTAATATCCATGGCCTACGAGCAGTACTTC

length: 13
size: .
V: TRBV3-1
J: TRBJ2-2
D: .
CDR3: CASSQWDTGELFF
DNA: TGTGCCAGCAGCCAGTGGGACACCGGGGAGCTGTTTTTT

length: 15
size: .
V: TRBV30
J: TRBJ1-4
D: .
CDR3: CAWSVLGATNEKLFF
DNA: TGTGCCTGGAGTGTTTTGGGGGCAACTAATGAAAAACTGTTTTTT

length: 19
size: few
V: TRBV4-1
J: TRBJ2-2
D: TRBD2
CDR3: CASSQVRTSGRFIGGELFF
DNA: TGCGCCAGCAGCCAAGTGAGGACTAGCGGGAGATTTATAGGCGGGGAGCTGTTTTTT

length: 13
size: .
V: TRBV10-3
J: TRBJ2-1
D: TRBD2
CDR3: CASKAGVNNEQFF
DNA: TGTGCCAGTAAAGCGGGAGTAAACAATGAGCAGTTCTTC

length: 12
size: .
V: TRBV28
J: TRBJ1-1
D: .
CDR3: CATGGMGTEAFF
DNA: TGTGCCACAGGCGGTATGGGAACTGAAGCTTTCTTT

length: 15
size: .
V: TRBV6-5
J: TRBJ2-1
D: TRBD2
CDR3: CASSYLGGTEEEQFF
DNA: TGTGCCAGCAGTTATTTGGGGGGGACCGAGGAAGAGCAGTTCTTC

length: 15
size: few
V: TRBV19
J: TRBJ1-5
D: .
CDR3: CASREGTSYNQPQHF
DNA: TGTGCCAGTAGGGAAGGGACATCATACAATCAGCCCCAGCATTTT

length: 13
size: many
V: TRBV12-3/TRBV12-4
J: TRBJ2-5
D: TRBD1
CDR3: CASSFTGAETQYF
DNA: TGTGCCAGCAGTTTTACAGGGGCAGAGACCCAGTACTTC

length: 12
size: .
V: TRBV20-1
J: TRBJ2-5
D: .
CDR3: CSAEGVEETQYF
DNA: TGCAGTGCCGAGGGGGTGGAAGAGACCCAGTACTTC

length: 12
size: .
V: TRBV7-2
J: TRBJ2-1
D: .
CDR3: CASSHDTESQFF
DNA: TGTGCCAGCAGCCACGACACCGAAAGTCAGTTCTTC

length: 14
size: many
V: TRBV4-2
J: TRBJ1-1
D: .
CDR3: CASSQDALNTEAFF
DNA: TGTGCCAGCAGCCAGGATGCCCTGAACACTGAAGCTTTCTTT

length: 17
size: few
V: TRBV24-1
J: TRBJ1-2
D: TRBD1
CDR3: CATSDPTPGQGSDGYTF
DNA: TGTGCCACCAGTGATCCCACTCCGGGACAGGGCTCGGATGGCTACACCTTC

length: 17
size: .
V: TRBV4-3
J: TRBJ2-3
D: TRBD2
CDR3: CASSQDLAGGLTDTQYF
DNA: TGCGCCAGCAGCCAAGATCTTGCGGGAGGACTGACAGATACGCAGTATTTT

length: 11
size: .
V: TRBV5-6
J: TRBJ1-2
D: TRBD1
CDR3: CASSGDSGYTF
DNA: TGTGCCAGCAGCGGGGACAGTGGCTACACCTTC

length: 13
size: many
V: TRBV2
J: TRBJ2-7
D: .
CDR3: CASSVGLRGEQYF
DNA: TGTGCCAGCAGTGTAGGACTCCGGGGCGAGCAGTACTTC

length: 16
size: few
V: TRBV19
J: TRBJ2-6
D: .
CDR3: CASSGTRMSGANVLTF
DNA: TGTGCCAGCTCCGGGACAAGGATGTCTGGGGCCAACGTCCTGACTTTC

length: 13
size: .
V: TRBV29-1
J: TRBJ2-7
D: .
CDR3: CSVDGGGTYEQYF
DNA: TGCAGCGTCGATGGAGGGGGGACCTACGAGCAGTACTTC

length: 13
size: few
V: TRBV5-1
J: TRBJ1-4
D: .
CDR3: CASSRGLDEKLFF
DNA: TGCGCCAGCAGCCGGGGGCTGGATGAAAAACTGTTTTTT

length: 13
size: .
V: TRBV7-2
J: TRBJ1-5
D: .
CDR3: CASRPDGLRPQHF
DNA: TGTGCCAGCAGGCCTGACGGACTGCGGCCTCAGCATTTT

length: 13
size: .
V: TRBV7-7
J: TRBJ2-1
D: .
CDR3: CASSLQRGNEQFF
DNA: TGTGCTAGCAGCTTGCAGAGGGGAAATGAGCAGTTCTTC

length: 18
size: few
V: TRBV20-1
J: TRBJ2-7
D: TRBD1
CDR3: CSASAPAGTGGQTYEQYF
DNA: TGCAGTGCTTCCGCCCCCGCCGGGACAGGTGGACAGACCTACGAGCAGTACTTC

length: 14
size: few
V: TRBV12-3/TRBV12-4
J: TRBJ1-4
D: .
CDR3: CASSLAGASEKLFF
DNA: TGTGCCAGCAGTTTAGCCGGGGCGAGTGAAAAACTGTTTTTT

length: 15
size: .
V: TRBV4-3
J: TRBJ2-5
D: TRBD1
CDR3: CASSPGTGGGETQYF
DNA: TGCGCCAGCAGCCCAGGGACAGGGGGCGGTGAGACCCAGTACTTC

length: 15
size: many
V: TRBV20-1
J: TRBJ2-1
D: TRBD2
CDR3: CSAQTSGSTYNEQFF
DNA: TGCAGTGCCCAGACGAGCGGGAGCACCTACAATGAGCAGTTCTTC

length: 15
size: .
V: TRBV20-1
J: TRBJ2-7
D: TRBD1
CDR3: CSARIPGQGAYEQYF
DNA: TGCAGTGCTAGGATACCGGGACAGGGGGCATACGAGCAGTACTTC